This T cell receptor beta chain was sequenced for a study of blood T cell repertoires in COVID-19. The overall study: Specimens from acute and convalescent COVID-19 originated in the United States, Italy and Spain. In each case, the material was cDNA or gDNA derived from T cells, B-cell-depleted T cells, or PBMCs.

This CDR3 is built from 12 residues. V dropped 5 bases and J dropped 9; count of bases not matched to a gene: 6. Germline CDR1 reads SGHRS; CDR2 reads YFSETQ. In the original workflow: Estimation of nucleated cell counts was performed using reference gene primer amplification. The method was immunoSEQ multiplex PCR; TCRdb's version includes in-frame clones alone and lacks a portion of them. Clonal size and the V and J genes are those of that table, whereas D and trimming came from the DNA. This table holds approximately 150,000 clones, approximately 88% found once. The V and J genes are TRBV5-1 and TRBJ2-3; TRBD1 matches 7 bases. The specimen was peripheral blood. The TCR sequence derives from a man in his 60s with acute or convalescent COVID-19. CDR3 loop: CASSSDRVTQYF. The CDR3 region has the DNA TGCGCCAGCAGTTCAGACAGGGTCACGCAGTATTTT.